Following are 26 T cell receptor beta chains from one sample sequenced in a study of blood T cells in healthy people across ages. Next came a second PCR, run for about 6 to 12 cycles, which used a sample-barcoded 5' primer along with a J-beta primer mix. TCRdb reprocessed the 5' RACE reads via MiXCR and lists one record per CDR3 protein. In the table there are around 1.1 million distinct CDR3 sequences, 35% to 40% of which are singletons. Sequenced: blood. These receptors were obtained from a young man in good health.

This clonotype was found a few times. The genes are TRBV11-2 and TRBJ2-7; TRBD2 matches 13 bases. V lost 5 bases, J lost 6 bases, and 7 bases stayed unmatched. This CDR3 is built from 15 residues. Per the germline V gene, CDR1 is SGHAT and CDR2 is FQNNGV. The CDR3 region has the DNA TGTGCCAGCAGCCATCAGACTAGCGGGGGGTTCGAGCAGTACTTC. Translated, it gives CASSHQTSGGFEQYF. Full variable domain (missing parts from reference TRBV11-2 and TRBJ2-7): EAGVAQSPRYKIIEKRQSVAFWCNPISGHATLYWYQQILGQGPKLLIQFQNNGVVDDSQLPKDRFSAERLKGVDSTLKIQPAKLEDSAVYLCASSHQTSGGFEQYFGPGTRLTVT.

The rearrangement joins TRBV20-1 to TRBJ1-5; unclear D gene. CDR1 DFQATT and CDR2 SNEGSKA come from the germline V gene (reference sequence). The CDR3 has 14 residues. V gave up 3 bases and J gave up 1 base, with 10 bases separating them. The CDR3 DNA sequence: TGCAGTGCTAGGACGGCTGGGAGCAATCAGCCCCAGCATTTT. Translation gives CSARTAGSNQPQHF.

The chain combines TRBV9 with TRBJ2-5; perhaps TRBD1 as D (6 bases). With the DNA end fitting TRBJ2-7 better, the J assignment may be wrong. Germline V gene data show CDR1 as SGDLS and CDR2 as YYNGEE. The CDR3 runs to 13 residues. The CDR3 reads CASSVAGGDEQYF. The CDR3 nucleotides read TGTGCCAGCAGCGTAGCTGGGGGCGACGAGCAGTACTTC.

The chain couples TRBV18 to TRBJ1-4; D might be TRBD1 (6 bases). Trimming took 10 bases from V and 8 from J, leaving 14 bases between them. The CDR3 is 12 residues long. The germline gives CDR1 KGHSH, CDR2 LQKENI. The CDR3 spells CATEGQDEKLFF. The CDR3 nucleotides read TGTGCCACCGAGGGACAAGACGAAAAACTGTTTTTT. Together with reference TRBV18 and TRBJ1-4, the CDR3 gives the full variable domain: NAGVMQNPRHLVRRRGQEARLRCSPMKGHSHVYWYRQLPEEGLKFMVYLQKENIIDESGMPKERFSAEFPKEGPSILRIQQVVRGDSAAYFCATEGQDEKLFFGSGTQLSVL.

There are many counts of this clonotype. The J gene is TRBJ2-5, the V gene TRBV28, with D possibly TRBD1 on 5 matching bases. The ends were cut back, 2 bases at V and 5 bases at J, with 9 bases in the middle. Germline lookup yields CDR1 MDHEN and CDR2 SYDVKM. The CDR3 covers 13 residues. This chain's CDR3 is CASSLSPGETQYF. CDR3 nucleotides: TGTGCCAGCAGTTTAAGTCCAGGGGAGACCCAGTACTTC. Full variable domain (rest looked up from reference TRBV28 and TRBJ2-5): DVKVTQSSRYLVKRTGEKVFLECVQDMDHENMFWYRQDPGLGLRLIYFSYDVKMKEKGDIPEGYSVSREKKERFSLILESASTNQTSMYLCASSLSPGETQYFGPGTRLLVL.

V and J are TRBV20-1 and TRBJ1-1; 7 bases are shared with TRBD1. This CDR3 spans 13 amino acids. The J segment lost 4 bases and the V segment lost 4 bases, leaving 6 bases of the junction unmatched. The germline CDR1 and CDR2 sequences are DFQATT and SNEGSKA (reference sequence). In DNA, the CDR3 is TGCAGTGCTACCCAGGGGGGCATCACTGAAGCTTTCTTT. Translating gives CSATQGGITEAFF.

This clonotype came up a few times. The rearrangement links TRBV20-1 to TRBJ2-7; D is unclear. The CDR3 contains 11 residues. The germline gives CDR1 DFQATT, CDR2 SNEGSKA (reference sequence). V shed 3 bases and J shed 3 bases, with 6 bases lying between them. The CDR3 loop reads CSASGYYEQYF. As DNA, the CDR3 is TGCAGTGCTAGCGGTTACTACGAGCAGTACTTC.

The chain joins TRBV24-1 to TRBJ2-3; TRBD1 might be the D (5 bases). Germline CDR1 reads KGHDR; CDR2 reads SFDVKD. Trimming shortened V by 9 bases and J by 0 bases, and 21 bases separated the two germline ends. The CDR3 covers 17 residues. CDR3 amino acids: CATYVGLSIPSTDTQYF. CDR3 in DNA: TGTGCCACCTATGTGGGGCTTTCTATTCCTAGCACAGATACGCAGTATTTT.

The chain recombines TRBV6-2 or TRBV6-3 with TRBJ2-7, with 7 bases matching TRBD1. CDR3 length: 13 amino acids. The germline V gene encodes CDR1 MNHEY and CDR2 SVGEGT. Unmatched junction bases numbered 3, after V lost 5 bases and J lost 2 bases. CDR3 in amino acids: CASSDGTAYEQYF. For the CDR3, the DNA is TGTGCCAGCAGTGACGGGACAGCCTACGAGCAGTACTTC.

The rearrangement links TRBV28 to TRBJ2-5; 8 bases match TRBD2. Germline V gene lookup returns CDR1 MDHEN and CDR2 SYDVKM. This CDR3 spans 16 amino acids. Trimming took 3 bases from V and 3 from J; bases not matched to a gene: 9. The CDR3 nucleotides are TGTGCCAGCAGTTTCCAAGGACTAGCTGAGAAAGAGACCCAGTACTTC. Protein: CASSFQGLAEKETQYF.

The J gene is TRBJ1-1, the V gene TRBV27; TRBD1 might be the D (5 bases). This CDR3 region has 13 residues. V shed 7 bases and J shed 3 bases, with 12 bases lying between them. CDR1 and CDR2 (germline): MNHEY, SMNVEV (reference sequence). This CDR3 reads CASMRDSYTEAFF. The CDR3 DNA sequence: TGTGCCAGCATGAGAGACAGCTACACTGAAGCTTTCTTT.

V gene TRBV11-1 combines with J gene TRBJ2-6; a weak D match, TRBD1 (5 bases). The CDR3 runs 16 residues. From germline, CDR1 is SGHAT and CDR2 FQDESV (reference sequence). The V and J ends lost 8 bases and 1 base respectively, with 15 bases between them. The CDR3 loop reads CASQAGRGSGANVLTF. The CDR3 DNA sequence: TGTGCCAGCCAAGCTGGTAGGGGATCTGGGGCCAACGTCCTGACTTTC.

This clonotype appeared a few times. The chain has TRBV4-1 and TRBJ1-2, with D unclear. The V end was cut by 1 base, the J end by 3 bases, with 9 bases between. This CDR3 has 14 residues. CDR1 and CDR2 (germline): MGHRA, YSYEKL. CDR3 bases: TGCGCCAGCAGCCAAGGGCGGCAGGACTATGGCTACACCTTC. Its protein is CASSQGRQDYGYTF.

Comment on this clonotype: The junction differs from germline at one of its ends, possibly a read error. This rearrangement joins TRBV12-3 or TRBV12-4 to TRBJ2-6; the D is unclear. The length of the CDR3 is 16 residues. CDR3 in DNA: TGTACCAGCAGTTTGAATTTGGGCTCTGGGGCCAACGTCCTGACTTTC. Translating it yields CTSSLNLGSGANVLTF.

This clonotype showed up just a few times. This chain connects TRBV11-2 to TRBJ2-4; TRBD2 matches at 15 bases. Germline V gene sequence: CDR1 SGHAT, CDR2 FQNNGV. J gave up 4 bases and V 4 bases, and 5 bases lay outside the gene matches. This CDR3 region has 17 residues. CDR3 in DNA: TGTGCCAGCAGCTCCGGGACTAGCGGGGGGCGAAAAAACATTCAGTACTTC. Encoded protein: CASSSGTSGGRKNIQYF.

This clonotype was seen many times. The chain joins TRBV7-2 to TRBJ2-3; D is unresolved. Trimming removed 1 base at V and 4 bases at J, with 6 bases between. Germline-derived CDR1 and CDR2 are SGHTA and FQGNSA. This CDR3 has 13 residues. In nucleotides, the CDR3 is TGTGCCAGCAGCTTAGAGGTGGCAGATACGCAGTATTTT. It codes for CASSLEVADTQYF.

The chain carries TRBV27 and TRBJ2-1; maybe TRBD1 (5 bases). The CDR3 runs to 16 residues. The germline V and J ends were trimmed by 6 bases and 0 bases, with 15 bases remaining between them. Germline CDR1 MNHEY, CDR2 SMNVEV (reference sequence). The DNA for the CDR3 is TGTGCCAGCAGCACCCTACAGGCCAGCTCCTACAATGAGCAGTTCTTC. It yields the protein CASSTLQASSYNEQFF.

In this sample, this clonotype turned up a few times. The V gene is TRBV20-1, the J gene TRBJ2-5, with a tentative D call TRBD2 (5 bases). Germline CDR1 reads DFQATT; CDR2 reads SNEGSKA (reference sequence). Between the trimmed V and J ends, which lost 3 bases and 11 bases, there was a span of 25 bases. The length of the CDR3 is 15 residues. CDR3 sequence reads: CSASSSAGYYNEQYF. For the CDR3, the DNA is TGCAGTGCTAGTTCTAGTGCGGGTTACTACAATGAGCAGTACTTC.

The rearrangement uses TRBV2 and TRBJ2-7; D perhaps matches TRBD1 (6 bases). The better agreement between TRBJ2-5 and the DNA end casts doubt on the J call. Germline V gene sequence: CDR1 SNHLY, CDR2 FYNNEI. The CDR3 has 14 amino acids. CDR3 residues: CASSEQGRQETQYF. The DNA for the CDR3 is TGTGCCAGCAGTGAACAGGGGCGGCAGGAGACCCAGTACTTC.

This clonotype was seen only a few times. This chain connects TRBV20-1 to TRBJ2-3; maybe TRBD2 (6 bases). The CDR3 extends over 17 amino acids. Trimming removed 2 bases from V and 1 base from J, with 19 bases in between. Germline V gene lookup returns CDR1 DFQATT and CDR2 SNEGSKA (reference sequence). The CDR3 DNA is TGCAGTGCTAGACGCGCGGGGACCCGAGTAGGCACAGATACGCAGTATTTT. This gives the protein CSARRAGTRVGTDTQYF.

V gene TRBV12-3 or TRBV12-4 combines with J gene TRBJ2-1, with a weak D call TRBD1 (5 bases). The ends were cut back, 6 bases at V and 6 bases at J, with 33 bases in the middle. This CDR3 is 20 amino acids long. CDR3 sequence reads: CASSQTRKGATMVRANEQFF. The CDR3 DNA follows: TGTGCCAGCAGCCAAACAAGAAAAGGGGCTACGATGGTGAGAGCCAATGAGCAGTTCTTC.

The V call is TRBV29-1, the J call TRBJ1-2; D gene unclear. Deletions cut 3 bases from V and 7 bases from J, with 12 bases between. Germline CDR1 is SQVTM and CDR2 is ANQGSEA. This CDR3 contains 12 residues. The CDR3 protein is CSVDDTWGGYTF. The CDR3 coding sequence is TGCAGCGTTGACGACACCTGGGGTGGCTACACCTTC.

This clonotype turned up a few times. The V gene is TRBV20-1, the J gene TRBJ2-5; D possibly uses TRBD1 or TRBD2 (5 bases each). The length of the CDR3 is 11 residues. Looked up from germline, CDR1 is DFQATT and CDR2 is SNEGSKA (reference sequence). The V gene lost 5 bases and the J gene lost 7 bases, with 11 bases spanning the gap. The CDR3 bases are TGCAGTGCTCGGGGCTTTGGGACCCAGTACTTC. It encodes CSARGFGTQYF.

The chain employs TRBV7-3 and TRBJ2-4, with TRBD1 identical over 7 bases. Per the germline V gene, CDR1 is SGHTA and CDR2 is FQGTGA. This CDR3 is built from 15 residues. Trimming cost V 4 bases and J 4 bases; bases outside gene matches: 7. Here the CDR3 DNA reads TGTGCCAGCAGCTGGTTTCCGGGACAGAAAAACATTCAGTACTTC. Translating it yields CASSWFPGQKNIQYF.

The CDR3 nucleotides are TGTGCCAGCAGTTGGACACCCGAGGACAATGAGCAGTTCTTC. Translating it yields CASSWTPEDNEQFF. The rearrangement uses TRBV6-2 or TRBV6-3 and TRBJ2-1; possible D gene TRBD1, 5 bases. The V gene's germline CDR1 is MNHEY and CDR2 SVGEGT. V was cut by 4 bases and J by 5 bases, with 12 bases left in between. The CDR3 is made up of 14 amino acids.

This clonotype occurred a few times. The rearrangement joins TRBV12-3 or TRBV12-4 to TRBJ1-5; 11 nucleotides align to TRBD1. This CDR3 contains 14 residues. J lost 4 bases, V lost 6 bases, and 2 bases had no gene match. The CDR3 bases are TGTGCCAGCAGGGACAGGGGGCGAAATCAGCCCCAGCATTTT. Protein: CASRDRGRNQPQHF.